A single sample is the source of the 6 T cell receptor beta chains below, sequenced in a study of a mutant IDH1 vaccine in newly diagnosed glioma. The antigens of these receptors remain unknown. Repertoires were generated with immunoSEQ multiplex PCR, while TCRdb's copy carries only in-frame clones and drops some. The data contain about 120,000 clones, about 82% of them singletons. Time point here: week 11, during vaccination. A 20-mer mutant IDH1 peptide at 300 ug was injected subcutaneously with topical imiquimod. The specimen comprised PBMCs, sampled from a glioma patient whose treatment included an IDH1 peptide vaccine. The origin of the receptors is a middle-aged man with glioma.

The rearrangement links TRBV6-1 to TRBJ2-3; D is undetermined. Germline V lookup: CDR1 MNHNS, CDR2 SASEGT. This CDR3 contains 13 residues. V gave up 6 bases and J gave up 1 base, with 8 bases separating them. CDR3 in DNA: TGTGCCAGCAGAATGGGTGGCACAGATACGCAGTATTTT. Amino acids: CASRMGGTDTQYF.

The CDR3 here is CASSSSAYEQYF. The CDR3 DNA sequence: TGTGCCAGCAGCTCTTCGGCCTACGAGCAGTACTTC. The V call is TRBV7-8, the J call TRBJ2-7; D is uncertain. This CDR3 region has 12 residues. V lost 4 bases and J 2 bases, leaving 6 bases between the germline ends. Per the germline V gene, CDR1 is SGHVS and CDR2 is FQNEAQ.

The chain recombines TRBV5-1 with TRBJ1-3; no firm D call. Germline CDR1 is SGHRS and CDR2 is YFSETQ. Trimming pared 2 bases from V and 4 bases from J, leaving 19 bases between. CDR3 length equals 17 residues. CDR3 sequence: CASSFLSTGNPGNTIYF. The CDR3 nucleotides read TGCGCCAGCAGCTTTCTCTCAACGGGCAATCCAGGAAACACCATATATTTT.

This clone has just a few counts. The genes are TRBV15 and TRBJ1-1; D gene uncertain. Germline V gives CDR1 LNHNV, CDR2 YYDKDF (reference sequence). The CDR3 consists of 14 residues. V gave up 0 bases and J gave up 8 bases, with 13 bases separating them. CDR3 nucleotides: TGTGCCACCAGCAGAGATGTTTTACAACGGGAAGCTTTCTTT. This translates into CATSRDVLQREAFF.

The chain couples TRBV19 to TRBJ1-2; D ambiguous. From germline, CDR1 is LNHDA and CDR2 SQIVND (reference sequence). Trimming removed 3 bases at V and 0 bases at J, with 8 bases between. The CDR3 has 14 amino acids. The CDR3 nucleotides read TGTGCCAGTAGTATGGGTTTCGCTAACTATGGCTACACCTTC. Translating it yields CASSMGFANYGYTF.

The rearrangement uses TRBV19 and TRBJ1-1; TRBD1 matches 9 bases. Losses at the gene ends were 5 bases for V and 12 bases for J; bases not matched to a gene: 10. The CDR3 extends over 13 amino acids. Germline loops: CDR1 LNHDA, CDR2 SQIVND (reference sequence). CDR3 loop: CASSLPGQGRTFF. CDR3 sequence (DNA): TGTGCCAGTAGTTTGCCAGGACAGGGGAGGACTTTCTTT.